Below, 28 T cell receptor beta chains from the same sample are listed, as sequenced in a study of personalized T cell therapy for brain tumors. Peptide-stimulated T cells supplied the RNA used for beta-chain CDR3 sequencing. Profiled with immunoSEQ multiplex PCR; TCRdb holds only in-frame clones, not every one. The sample carries about 1,800 clones, less than 25% recorded once. These receptors have no identified antigens. Sequenced material: a T cell product expanded with peptides in culture. The receptors were gathered from a human donor with medulloblastoma.

This clone appeared many times. The rearrangement uses TRBV29-1 and TRBJ2-4, with 14 nucleotides matching TRBD2. Germline V CDR1 and CDR2: SQVTM, ANQGSEA. V was pared by 3 bases and J by 2 bases, with 3 bases of the junction left unmatched. The CDR3 covers 16 residues. CDR3 loop: CSVERLAGGSKNIQYF. CDR3 nucleotide sequence: TGCAGCGTTGAGAGACTAGCGGGAGGGTCCAAAAACATTCAGTACTTC.

About this clone: A much larger clone differs from this one at a single base, so this may be a read error. Given the absence of the conserved phenylalanine or tryptophan at the CDR3 end, a read error is likely. This sequence joins TRBV18 and TRBJ2-7; D is ambiguous. V lost 0 bases, J lost 3 bases, and 12 bases lay in between. This CDR3 comprises 15 residues. Germline V gene lookup returns CDR1 KGHSH and CDR2 LQKENI. The DNA for the CDR3 is TGTGCCAGCTCACCACCTGGCAGCTTTCGCTACGAGCAGTACCTC. It specifies CASSPPGSFRYEQYL.

Sample share makes this clone medium-sized (0.01 to 0.1%). V and J are TRBV19 and TRBJ2-5; D is ambiguous. This CDR3 has 12 residues. The germline V gene has CDR1 LNHDA and CDR2 SQIVND (reference sequence). The V end was cut by 4 bases, the J end by 5 bases, with 8 bases between. The CDR3 sequence: CASSRRGETQYF. The DNA of the CDR3 is TGTGCCAGTAGTAGACGTGGGGAGACCCAGTACTTC.

This clone was counted at least ten times. V gene TRBV3-1 (or the pseudogene TRBV3-2) combines with J gene TRBJ1-5, with TRBD1 identical over 7 bases. V gave up 0 bases and J gave up 0 bases; unmatched junction bases: 8. CDR1 and CDR2 from the germline V gene are LGHDT and YNNKEL (reference sequence). The CDR3 has 18 residues. Here the CDR3 reads CASSQDRQGGYSNQPQHF. The CDR3 DNA is TGTGCCAGCAGCCAAGATCGGCAGGGGGGCTATAGCAATCAGCCCCAGCATTTT.

This chain links TRBV6-5 with TRBJ1-6; D is unresolved. V was clipped by 2 bases and J by 7 bases, with 9 bases between them. Germline V gives CDR1 MNHEY, CDR2 SVGAGI. The CDR3 consists of 14 residues. The CDR3 is CASSYGIENSPLHF. For the CDR3, the DNA is TGTGCCAGCAGTTACGGGATCGAGAATTCACCCCTCCACTTT.

The rearrangement uses TRBV4-1 and TRBJ2-3; TRBD1 might be the D (6 bases). Germline CDR1 is MGHRA and CDR2 is YSYEKL. The ends were cut back, 0 bases at V and 2 bases at J, with 15 bases in the middle. This CDR3 spans 17 amino acids. The CDR3 sequence is CASSQEDVRGVTDTQYF. The DNA of the CDR3 is TGCGCCAGCAGCCAAGAGGACGTCAGGGGCGTCACAGATACGCAGTATTTT.

This clone has more than one count but fewer than ten. The chain has TRBV6-4 and TRBJ1-2; D possibly corresponds to TRBD1 (5 bases). With 7 bases removed from V and 0 bases from J, the gap between germline ends came to 9 bases. The CDR3 has 13 residues. Germline CDR1 reads MRHNA; CDR2 reads SNTAGT. CDR3: CASTVGANYGYTF. The CDR3 DNA reads TGTGCCAGCACCGTAGGGGCTAACTATGGCTACACCTTC.

This clone was seen a few times. The chain employs TRBV19 and TRBJ2-6, with 7 bases aligning to TRBD2. Germline V gene sequence: CDR1 LNHDA, CDR2 SQIVND (reference sequence). The CDR3 consists of 18 residues. V trimming: 6 bases; J trimming: 2 bases; junction bases outside the gene matches: 13. The CDR3 protein is CASRKYPGGQAGANVLTF. CDR3 nucleotide sequence: TGTGCCAGTAGGAAATACCCGGGAGGCCAGGCTGGGGCCAACGTCCTGACTTTC.

The genes are TRBV6-1 and TRBJ1-1, with 7 positions matching TRBD1. The V segment lost 3 bases and the J segment 7 bases; nucleotides outside the gene matches: 2. The CDR3 length is 12 residues. CDR1 is MNHNS, CDR2 SASEGT, per germline. CDR3 region: CASSETGIEAFF. In DNA form, the CDR3 reads TGTGCCAGCAGTGAGACAGGGATTGAAGCTTTCTTT.

This clone rates as medium-sized. The chain couples TRBV24-1 to TRBJ2-7, with D perhaps matching TRBD1 (6 bases). Germline values: CDR1 KGHDR, CDR2 SFDVKD. The V gene lost 12 bases and the J gene lost 6 bases, with 17 bases spanning the gap. This CDR3 is 12 amino acids long. The CDR3 reads CAPGRLGGEQYF. DNA of the CDR3: TGTGCCCCCGGACGTTTAGGGGGCGAGCAGTACTTC.

This clone was detected ten times or more. V usage is TRBV7-3 and J usage is TRBJ2-2; the match to TRBD2 covers 8 bases. Germline V CDR1 and CDR2: SGHTA, FQGTGA. The length of the CDR3 is 15 residues. With V trimmed by 4 bases and J by 6 bases, 7 bases remained unmatched. CDR3 sequence reads: CASSSSAGLAGELFF. The CDR3 DNA is TGTGCCAGCAGCTCCAGTGCGGGACTAGCCGGGGAGCTGTTTTTT.

In this sample, this clone turned up many times. V is TRBV19 and J is TRBJ2-7, with D perhaps given as TRBD1 or TRBD2 (5 bases each). CDR1 and CDR2 (germline): LNHDA, SQIVND (reference sequence). V gave up 5 bases and J gave up 5 bases, with 10 bases separating them. The CDR3 has 12 residues. The CDR3 sequence is CASSSPGHEQYF. The CDR3 DNA is TGTGCCAGTAGTTCCCCGGGGCACGAGCAGTACTTC.

By its share, this clone is large. The chain employs TRBV4-1 and TRBJ1-4; D remains unclear. V was shortened by 1 base and J by 7 bases, with 7 bases between the two germline ends. The CDR3 runs to 13 residues. The germline V gene has CDR1 MGHRA and CDR2 YSYEKL. The CDR3 DNA reads as TGCGCCAGCAGCCAAGGGTTTCGTGAAAAACTGTTTTTT. Protein sequence: CASSQGFREKLFF.

This clone came up many times. This chain connects TRBV5-5 to TRBJ1-5; D is ambiguous. The CDR3 sequence is 14 residues long. Trimming left V 4 bases short and J 0 bases short, with 8 bases between. Germline CDR1 is SGHKS and CDR2 is YYEKEE (reference sequence). CDR3 loop: CASSLLSSNQPQHF. The CDR3 DNA reads TGTGCCAGCAGCCTGCTCTCTAGCAATCAGCCCCAGCATTTT.

Many counts were recorded for this clone. The chain uses TRBV18 and TRBJ2-5, with D perhaps TRBD2 (6 bases). The CDR3 loop spans 14 amino acids. Germline assignment: CDR1 KGHSH and CDR2 LQKENI. V was pared by 1 base and J by 2 bases, with 8 bases between. CDR3 DNA sequence: TGTGCCAGCTCACCACAGGCGGGACAAGAGACCCAGTACTTC. Residues: CASSPQAGQETQYF.

The chain combines TRBV9 with TRBJ2-5; D is possibly TRBD1 or TRBD2 (6 bases each). The CDR3 is 14 residues long. Germline V gene data show CDR1 as SGDLS and CDR2 as YYNGEE. V lost 0 bases, J lost 5 bases, and 11 bases lay in between. The CDR3 sequence is CASSVERGGETQYF. In DNA, the CDR3 is TGTGCCAGCAGCGTAGAGCGAGGGGGGGAGACCCAGTACTTC.

This rearrangement joins TRBV27 to TRBJ2-3; possible D gene TRBD1, 6 bases. CDR3 length: 16 amino acids. Germline lookup yields CDR1 MNHEY and CDR2 SMNVEV (reference sequence). The germline V and J ends were trimmed by 4 bases and 4 bases, with 18 bases remaining between them. CDR3 amino acids: CASSSNQFQGPDTQYF. The CDR3 region has the DNA TGTGCCAGCAGTTCCAACCAATTCCAGGGGCCAGATACGCAGTATTTT.

This clone was observed at least ten times. V and J are TRBV3-1 (or the pseudogene TRBV3-2) and TRBJ2-5; D unclear. The CDR3 consists of 15 residues. Germline V lookup: CDR1 LGHDT, CDR2 YNNKEL (reference sequence). V dropped 0 bases and J dropped 5 bases, with 13 bases sitting between them. CDR3 bases: TGTGCCAGCAGCCAAGATGCCGTAACCCGGGAGACCCAGTACTTC. It is translated as CASSQDAVTRETQYF.

This clone appeared a few times. This chain uses TRBV5-1 with TRBJ1-5; the match to TRBD1 covers 9 bases. J gave up 4 bases and V 2 bases, and 4 bases lay outside the gene matches. The CDR3 is 15 residues long. Per the germline V gene, CDR1 is SGHRS and CDR2 is YFSETQ. The CDR3 protein is CASSLSTGGNQPQHF. In DNA, the CDR3 is TGCGCCAGCAGCTTATCGACAGGGGGTAATCAGCCCCAGCATTTT.

The chain recombines TRBV6-6 with TRBJ1-5, with TRBD1 identical over 12 bases. Germline V CDR1 and CDR2: MNHNY, SVGAGI (reference sequence). The CDR3 loop spans 14 amino acids. V dropped 5 bases and J dropped 7; count of bases not matched to a gene: 3. CDR3 sequence: CASSRDRGQQPQHF. DNA of the CDR3: TGTGCCAGCAGTAGGGACAGGGGGCAACAGCCCCAGCATTTT.

Within the sample, this clone is medium-sized (0.01 to 0.1%). The chain has TRBV18 and TRBJ2-2; maybe TRBD2 (6 bases). Trimming pared 3 bases from V and 4 bases from J, leaving 18 bases between. Germline V lookup: CDR1 KGHSH, CDR2 LQKENI. This CDR3 contains 17 residues. In nucleotides, the CDR3 is TGTGCCAGCTCACCCTCTATGCGGGATCGTGGCACCGGGGAGCTGTTTTTT. Translated, it gives CASSPSMRDRGTGELFF.

This clone has just a few counts. This rearrangement joins TRBV18 to TRBJ1-2, with D hard to call. V was pared by 6 bases and J by 2 bases, with 10 bases between. The CDR3 is made up of 13 amino acids. Germline V lookup: CDR1 KGHSH, CDR2 LQKENI. The CDR3 coding sequence is TGTGCCAGCTCGCCCGGGCCGAACTATGGCTACACCTTC. It codes for CASSPGPNYGYTF. The whole variable domain, filled in from reference TRBV18 and TRBJ1-2, reads NAGVMQNPRHLVRRRGQEARLRCSPMKGHSHVYWYRQLPEEGLKFMVYLQKENIIDESGMPKERFSAEFPKEGPSILRIQQVVRGDSAAYFCASSPGPNYGYTFGSGTRLTVV.

Within the sample, this clone is medium-sized. This chain uses TRBV5-1 with TRBJ2-7; D is perhaps TRBD1 (6 bases). Germline loops: CDR1 SGHRS, CDR2 YFSETQ. This CDR3 is 15 amino acids long. Trimming cost V 6 bases and J 1 base, with 17 bases left between them. The CDR3: CASKGDTRGSYEQYF. DNA of the CDR3: TGCGCCAGCAAGGGGGACACGCGAGGATCCTACGAGCAGTACTTC.

The CDR3 region is CIVHWGVSYEQYF. CDR3 nucleotide sequence: TGCATCGTCCATTGGGGGGTCTCCTACGAGCAGTACTTC. This sequence joins TRBV29-1 and TRBJ2-7, with D maybe TRBD2 (6 bases). Germline lookup yields CDR1 SQVTM and CDR2 ANQGSEA. The CDR3 is 13 amino acids.

This clone was counted a few times. The chain uses TRBV18 and TRBJ2-1; D is ambiguous. Germline values: CDR1 KGHSH, CDR2 LQKENI. The germline V and J ends were trimmed by 6 bases and 10 bases, with 10 bases remaining between them. CDR3 length: 11 residues. CDR3 coding DNA: TGTGCCAGCTCCTCCGCAGCAGAGCAGTTCTTC. Amino acids: CASSSAAEQFF.

Regarding this clone: A read error is the likely source, as a far larger clone sits one nucleotide away. The CDR3 DNA follows: TGTGCCAGCAGCCCGGCGACCGTGGGAGAGACCCTGTACTTC. This translates into CASSPATVGETLYF. The genes are TRBV11-1 and TRBJ2-5, with a weak D call TRBD2 (5 bases). The CDR3 consists of 14 residues. CDR1 SGHAT and CDR2 FQDESV come from the germline V gene (reference sequence).

This clone is hyperexpanded within its sample. The chain combines TRBV7-8 with TRBJ2-7; 9 bases match TRBD1. There are 15 residues in the CDR3. After removal of 3 bases from V and 4 bases from J, the junction contained 7 bases not matched to a gene. Per the germline V gene, CDR1 is SGHVS and CDR2 is FQNEAQ. Here the CDR3 DNA reads TGTGCCAGCAGCTTGACGGGACAGGGCCATTACGAGCAGTACTTC. This codes for CASSLTGQGHYEQYF.

This clone is labeled as large. CDR3 loop: CASSQALSSPLHF. The CDR3 nucleotides are TGTGCCAGCAGCCAAGCACTGAGTTCACCCCTCCACTTT. This chain links TRBV4-2 with TRBJ1-6; D is unclear. The CDR3 is 13 residues long. Between the trimmed V and J ends, which lost 1 base and 9 bases, there was a span of 7 bases. The germline CDR1 and CDR2 sequences are LGHNA and YNFKEQ.